The TCR beta chain under discussion was sequenced for a study of cytomegalovirus exposure and HLA in healthy donors. Findings of the study overall: A later analysis showed that HLA-associated TCR beta chains had undergone more clonal expansion than equally common others. Confirmation in vitro established that a few CMV-associated chains were specific for CMV antigens. As a later analysis showed, several of the most significant clusters appeared to be linked to common viral pathogens.

Trimming at V came to 0 bases and at J to 6 bases, leaving 8 bases not matched to a gene. This CDR3 is built from 16 residues. Germline CDR1 LGHNA, CDR2 YNFKEQ. This clone was recorded once. Its antigen is unidentified. The PCR employed 60 Vbeta primers together with 13 Jbeta primers. The repertoire was sequenced with immunoSEQ multiplex PCR; TCRdb's copy has only in-frame clones and lacks some. The repertoire includes under 140,000 clones, around 85% of them detected once, and about 1.8% sits in the top ten. The J gene is TRBJ1-2, the V gene TRBV4-2; 9 nucleotides agree with TRBD1. The sample comprised PBMCs. The receptor comes from a man aged 35 to 55 in good health and CMV-seronegative. DNA for the CDR3: TGTGCCAGCAGCCAAGAACCGGGACAGGGTAAGGATGGCTACACCTTC. Translated: CASSQEPGQGKDGYTF.